This T cell receptor (beta chain) derives from a study of OX40 agonist ivuxolimab in advanced cancers. This clone was seen only a few times. Here immunoSEQ multiplex PCR was the method, and the copy in TCRdb shows in-frame clones only, minus some. The sample comprises 70,000 or so clones, 80% to 90% of which are singletons, and 5.5% to 8% rests with the top ten. This CDR3 spans 15 amino acids. V shed 3 bases and J shed 0 bases, with 9 bases lying between them. Germline CDR1 and CDR2: LNHDA and SQIVND (reference sequence). This TCR derives from an adult with an advanced solid tumor such as melanoma, head and neck, liver or kidney cancer. Sample: CD4+ or CD8+ T cells sorted from blood, taken in a trial of the OX40 agonist ivuxolimab. The V and J genes are TRBV19 and TRBJ1-5, with D unresolved. The CDR3 DNA follows: TGTGCCAGTAGTATCACGGATTATAGCAATCAGCCCCAGCATTTT. Translating gives CASSITDYSNQPQHF.